The 14 T cell receptor beta chains in this list originate from one sample, sequenced in a study of blood T cell repertoires in COVID-19. The repertoire was sequenced with immunoSEQ multiplex PCR; TCRdb's copy has only in-frame clones and lacks some. The sample contains about 200,000 clones, around nine tenths of which appear only once. Sequenced sample: PBMCs or T cells enriched from blood (not recorded which). The receptors stem from a woman in her twenties or thirties who had been exposed to COVID-19.

The V gene is TRBV21-1, the J gene TRBJ2-7; the DNA was not compared with TRBD2, the D call given in the table. TRBV21-1 is marked as a pseudogene. The CDR3 loop spans 17 amino acids. The CDR3 DNA reads TGTGCCAGCAGTTATCGAGGGGGGGCAGGGGTCTCCTACGAGCAGTACTTC. Protein: CASSYRGGAGVSYEQYF.

The CDR3 protein is CASGGRLRDRGVLTEAFF. For the CDR3, the DNA is TGTGCTAGTGGGGGACGTTTGCGGGACAGGGGAGTACTCACTGAAGCTTTCTTT. The chain has TRBV12-5 and TRBJ1-1; 10 nucleotides match TRBD1. V shed 6 bases and J 4 bases; nucleotides not matched to a gene: 17. CDR3 length: 18 residues. CDR1 LGHNT and CDR2 FRNRAP come from the germline V gene.

This clone was found a few times. This rearrangement joins TRBV14 to TRBJ2-7; D might be TRBD1 (5 bases). CDR1 is SGHDN, CDR2 FVKESK, per germline. The CDR3 covers 13 residues. V was shortened by 3 bases and J by 2 bases, with 8 bases between the two germline ends. DNA for the CDR3: TGTGCCAGCAGCCAGGGGCCTACCTACGAGCAGTACTTC. Amino acid sequence: CASSQGPTYEQYF.

This clone was counted a single time. The genes are TRBV3-1 (or the pseudogene TRBV3-2) and TRBJ1-4; unclear D gene. The CDR3 sequence is 14 residues long. Germline V lookup: CDR1 LGHDT, CDR2 YNNKEL (reference sequence). The ends were cut back, 3 bases at V and 5 bases at J, with 10 bases in the middle. Here the CDR3 reads CASSQTSGNEKLFF. CDR3 in DNA: TGTGCCAGCAGCCAGACAAGTGGAAATGAAAAACTGTTTTTT.

The chain joins TRBV24-1 to TRBJ2-3; 7 nucleotides align to TRBD1. The CDR3 length is 13 residues. The trim removed 6 bases at V and 8 bases at J, leaving 7 bases unmatched. CDR1 and CDR2 from the germline V gene are KGHDR and SFDVKD. In DNA, the CDR3 is TGTGCCACCAGTCGACAGGGTGGATCTACGCAGTATTTT. It yields the protein CATSRQGGSTQYF.

The chain carries TRBV9 and TRBJ1-3; 8 bases are a match to TRBD1. Germline V gene data show CDR1 as SGDLS and CDR2 as YYNGEE. Trimming at V came to 3 bases and at J to 3 bases, leaving 11 bases not matched to a gene. The CDR3 has 17 residues. The CDR3: CASSATRQGIGGNTIYF. In DNA form, the CDR3 reads TGTGCCAGCAGCGCCACGCGACAGGGGATAGGTGGAAACACCATATATTTT. Using reference TRBV9 and TRBJ1-3 for the parts outside the CDR3, the full variable domain is DSGVTQTPKHLITATGQRVTLRCSPRSGDLSVYWYQQSLDQGLQFLIQYYNGEERAKGNILERFSAQQFPDLHSELNLSSLELGDSALYFCASSATRQGIGGNTIYFGEGSWLTVV.

V gene TRBV2 combines with J gene TRBJ1-6; 9 positions agree with TRBD1. CDR1 is SNHLY and CDR2 is FYNNEI in the germline V gene. With V trimmed by 5 bases and J by 7 bases, 12 bases remained unmatched. This CDR3 is built from 17 residues. This chain's CDR3 is CASSIKLGTGSNSPLHF. Here the CDR3 DNA reads TGTGCCAGCAGTATTAAATTAGGGACAGGGAGCAATTCACCCCTCCACTTT.

The chain carries TRBV30 and TRBJ1-4; 8 positions match TRBD1. This CDR3 has 14 residues. The J segment lost 6 bases and the V segment lost 0 bases, leaving 3 bases of the junction unmatched. Germline CDR1 is GTSNPN and CDR2 is SVGIG (reference sequence). DNA of the CDR3: TGTGCCTGGAGTGTCCGACAGGGGTATGAAAAACTGTTTTTT. This codes for CAWSVRQGYEKLFF.

This chain links TRBV4-1 with TRBJ1-5; D gene uncertain. Trimming left V 2 bases short and J 7 bases short, with 9 bases between. This CDR3 is built from 13 residues. Per germline, CDR1 MGHRA and CDR2 YSYEKL. The CDR3 loop is CASSQTNRQPQHF. The DNA for the CDR3 is TGCGCCAGCAGCCAAACTAATAGGCAGCCCCAGCATTTT.

The chain recombines TRBV10-1 with TRBJ1-6; D possibly corresponds to TRBD1 (6 bases). The length of the CDR3 is 13 residues. The germline V and J ends were trimmed by 4 bases and 10 bases, with 11 bases remaining between them. Germline CDR1 and CDR2: WNHNN and SYGVQD (reference sequence). CDR3 amino acids: CASSAGGGSPLHF. As DNA, the CDR3 is TGCGCCAGCAGTGCGGGGGGCGGATCACCCCTCCACTTT.

This clone was detected a few times. This chain links TRBV27 with TRBJ1-5, with 7 bases that match TRBD1. Trimming took 5 bases from V and 11 from J; bases not matched to a gene: 12. This CDR3 comprises 14 residues. Germline CDR1 MNHEY, CDR2 SMNVEV (reference sequence). The CDR3 loop is CASSVTGRVSTQHF. The CDR3 nucleotides read TGTGCCAGCAGTGTGACAGGGAGAGTAAGTACCCAGCATTTT.

This clone was seen a handful of times. V usage is TRBV27 and J usage is TRBJ2-7; D gene unclear. This CDR3 contains 14 residues. V shed 5 bases and J shed 1 base, with 12 bases lying between them. Germline assignment: CDR1 MNHEY and CDR2 SMNVEV (reference sequence). The CDR3 spells CASSPRVGSYEQYF. The CDR3 nucleotides read TGTGCCAGCAGTCCCCGGGTCGGGTCCTACGAGCAGTACTTC.

The J gene is TRBJ2-3, the V gene TRBV3-1 (or the pseudogene TRBV3-2), with D perhaps matching TRBD1 (5 bases). The V end was cut by 1 base, the J end by 2 bases, with 16 bases between. CDR3 length: 17 residues. Germline V gives CDR1 LGHDT, CDR2 YNNKEL (reference sequence). The CDR3 coding sequence is TGTGCCAGCAGCCAAGGGGCACAAGGGGCCTTCACAGATACGCAGTATTTT. Translating gives CASSQGAQGAFTDTQYF.

The count of this clone is one. The V and J genes are TRBV4-2 and TRBJ2-2, with TRBD1 matching 8 bases. The junction had 13 bases not matched to a gene; V was cut back by 4 bases and J by 3 bases. Germline loops: CDR1 LGHNA, CDR2 YNFKEQ. The CDR3 length is 18 residues. CDR3 in DNA: TGTGCCAGCAGCCTCAAGAGGGGAAAGGACAGGGACACCGGGGAGCTGTTTTTT. This gives the protein CASSLKRGKDRDTGELFF.